This TCR beta chain was captured in a study of blood T cell repertoires in COVID-19. About the study: Researchers got acute and convalescent COVID-19 samples from the United States, Italy and Spain. PBMCs, B-cell-depleted T cells, or T cells provided the cDNA or gDNA that made up the material.

Methods used by the authors: Nucleated cell number was recorded as an estimate derived from reference gene primer amplification. The table came from immunoSEQ multiplex PCR; TCRdb's copy has only in-frame clones and leaves some out. That table supplies the V and J calls and clone size; D and trimming were determined from the DNA. The repertoire holds approximately 150,000 clones, with around 81% as singletons. V was shortened by 6 bases and J by 8 bases, with 13 bases between the two germline ends. The CDR3 is 12 amino acids. Germline lookup yields CDR1 MDHEN and CDR2 SYDVKM. The sequence was collected from a human donor in a cohort sampled during active COVID-19. The chain recombines TRBV28 with TRBJ1-2, with D perhaps TRBD1 (5 bases). Sequenced sample: peripheral blood. CDR3 sequence (DNA): TGTGCCAGCAGACCGGGCGGGGGAGGCTACACCTTC. This codes for CASRPGGGGYTF.